This passage covers 10 T cell receptor beta chains from one sample sequenced in a study of vaccination and CD4 T cells after COVID-19. For these TCRs, the target antigens are not known. Regarding treatment: 10-day PBMC culture with coronavirus spike peptide pools or control peptides (ViraFEST assay). Cultured CD4+ T-cell DNA underwent Oncomine TCR Beta short-read sequencing. A single record per CDR3 protein comes from TCRdb applying MiXCR to the PCR reads. Of roughly 13,000 distinct CDR3 sequences in the sample, around half were seen once. The material sequenced was CD4+ T cells from blood, cultured in vitro. The source of these receptors is a human donor who had recovered from COVID-19.

This chain links TRBV7-9 with TRBJ2-3, with TRBD2 matching 13 bases. This CDR3 comprises 17 residues. V shed 11 bases and J 1 base; nucleotides not matched to a gene: 12. The V gene's germline CDR1 is SEHNR and CDR2 FQNEAQ (reference sequence). CDR3 in amino acids: CAGLPGLAGFRTDTQYF. The CDR3, as DNA: TGTGCCGGCTTACCGGGACTAGCGGGGTTTCGCACAGATACGCAGTATTTT.

This clonotype was seen more than once but under ten times. This chain connects TRBV27 to TRBJ1-3, with D possibly being TRBD1 (6 bases). This CDR3 has 14 residues. Trimming removed 3 bases at V and 0 bases at J, with 6 bases between. CDR1 MNHEY and CDR2 SMNVEV come from the germline V gene (reference sequence). The CDR3 region has the DNA TGTGCCAGCAGTTTGGGGGCCTCTGGAAACACCATATATTTT. Its protein is CASSLGASGNTIYF.

The chain couples TRBV24-1 to TRBJ1-3, with no clear D. Per germline, CDR1 KGHDR and CDR2 SFDVKD. V was clipped by 3 bases and J by 1 base, with 12 bases between them. This CDR3 has 16 amino acids. CDR3 nucleotides: TGTGCCACCAGTGATCCTAAGGGCCCATCTGGAAACACCATATATTTT. It specifies CATSDPKGPSGNTIYF.

This clonotype was recorded a few times. J is TRBJ1-5 and V is TRBV20-1; the D gene is possibly TRBD1 (6 bases). CDR1 and CDR2 (germline): DFQATT, SNEGSKA (reference sequence). V was pared by 6 bases and J by 4 bases, with 19 bases between. The CDR3 length is 15 residues. The CDR3 DNA is TGCAGTGCAGTCAAGGACAGCCTTCCTAATCAGCCCCAGCATTTT. This encodes CSAVKDSLPNQPQHF.

This clonotype has more than one count but fewer than ten. CDR3 nucleotide sequence: TGTGCCAGCAGTACAGGGGCAGATACTCGCTACGAGCAGTACTTC. Residues: CASSTGADTRYEQYF. The chain employs TRBV6-1 and TRBJ2-7, with TRBD1 identical over 7 bases. In germline, CDR1 is MNHNS, CDR2 SASEGT. The CDR3 covers 15 residues. Trimming at V came to 5 bases and at J to 3 bases, leaving 10 bases not matched to a gene.

The rearrangement joins TRBV18 to TRBJ2-2; TRBD2 aligns across 14 bases. There are 16 residues in the CDR3. Germline V gene data show CDR1 as KGHSH and CDR2 as LQKENI. The V gene end was trimmed by 0 bases and the J gene end by 6 bases; junction bases not matched to a gene: 0. CDR3 residues: CASSPPGLAGAGELFF. DNA of the CDR3: TGTGCCAGCTCACCACCGGGACTAGCGGGAGCCGGGGAGCTGTTTTTT. Based on the CDR3 plus reference TRBV18 and TRBJ2-2, the full variable domain is NAGVMQNPRHLVRRRGQEARLRCSPMKGHSHVYWYRQLPEEGLKFMVYLQKENIIDESGMPKERFSAEFPKEGPSILRIQQVVRGDSAAYFCASSPPGLAGAGELFFGEGSRLTVL.

This clonotype was seen more than once but under ten times. The CDR3 nucleotides read TGTGCCAGCAGTGGAAGGATCCTTTTGGGCGAGCAGTACTTC. The encoded protein is CASSGRILLGEQYF. The genes are TRBV2 and TRBJ2-7; no clear D. The germline gives CDR1 SNHLY, CDR2 FYNNEI. This CDR3 spans 14 amino acids. V gave up 4 bases and J gave up 6 bases, with 16 bases separating them.

The V call is TRBV20-1, the J call TRBJ2-5; D could derive from TRBD1 or TRBD2 (5 bases each). The V end lost 6 bases, the J end lost 1 base, and 21 bases lay between the germline ends. Per the germline V gene, CDR1 is DFQATT and CDR2 is SNEGSKA (reference sequence). The CDR3 consists of 16 residues. The CDR3 coding sequence is TGCAGTGCAACGGGGCCGCCGCAAAGACCCCAAGAGACCCAGTACTTC. It specifies CSATGPPQRPQETQYF.

In DNA form, the CDR3 reads TGTGCCACCAGTGAGTCCGGGACAGCCTTCGGGGAGCTGTTTTTT. Its translation is CATSESGTAFGELFF. The chain employs TRBV24-1 and TRBJ2-2, with TRBD1 matching over 7 bases. V shed 4 bases, J shed 7 bases, and the junction held 8 bases outside the gene matches. This CDR3 has 15 amino acids. Germline lookup yields CDR1 KGHDR and CDR2 SFDVKD.

The V call is TRBV19, the J call TRBJ1-6; D gene ambiguous. The CDR3 has 12 residues. The germline V gene has CDR1 LNHDA and CDR2 SQIVND (reference sequence). Trimming took 7 bases from V and 9 from J, leaving 10 bases between them. The CDR3 bases are TGTGCCAGTAAGGCCGTGTCTTCACCCCTCCACTTT. Protein product: CASKAVSSPLHF.